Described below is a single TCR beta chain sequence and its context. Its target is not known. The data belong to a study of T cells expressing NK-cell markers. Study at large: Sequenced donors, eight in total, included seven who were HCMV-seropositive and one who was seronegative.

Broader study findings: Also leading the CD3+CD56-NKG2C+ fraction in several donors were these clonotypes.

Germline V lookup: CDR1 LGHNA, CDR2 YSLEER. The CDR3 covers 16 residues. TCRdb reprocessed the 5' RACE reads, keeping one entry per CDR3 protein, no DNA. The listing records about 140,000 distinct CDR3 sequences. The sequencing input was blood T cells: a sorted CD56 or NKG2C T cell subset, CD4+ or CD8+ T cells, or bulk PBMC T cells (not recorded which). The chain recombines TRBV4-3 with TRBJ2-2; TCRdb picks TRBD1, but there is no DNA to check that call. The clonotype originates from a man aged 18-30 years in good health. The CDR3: CASSQGTGGMTGELFF.